What follows are 12 T cell receptor beta chains derived from one specimen sequenced in a study of blood T cells in healthy people across ages. The authors ran a second PCR of roughly 7 to 11 cycles using a sample-barcoded 5' primer and a J-beta primer mix. Using its own MiXCR run on the 5' RACE reads, TCRdb lists one record per CDR3 protein. Found here are around 1,500,000 distinct CDR3 sequences, 28% of them singletons; the top ten hold roughly 8%. Sequenced material: blood. These receptor sequences come from a woman aged 25 to 39 in good health.

The gene calls are TRBV4-1 and TRBJ2-1; no reliable D call. This CDR3 spans 13 amino acids. Germline CDR1 MGHRA, CDR2 YSYEKL. Trimming stripped 4 bases from V and 8 bases from J, with 12 bases between. CDR3 in amino acids: CASSRNSRDEQFF. The CDR3 DNA is TGCGCCAGCAGCCGGAACTCCCGGGATGAGCAGTTCTTC.

This clonotype was found many times. The chain is built from TRBV6-2 or TRBV6-3 and TRBJ2-5; no firm D call. The V and J ends lost 11 bases and 6 bases respectively, with 7 bases between them. The CDR3 loop spans 9 amino acids. Germline V gene data show CDR1 as MNHEY and CDR2 as SVGEGT. In DNA, the CDR3 is TGTGCCGTGGGAAAGACCCAGTACTTC. Amino acids: CAVGKTQYF.

Ten or more counts support this clonotype. The chain carries TRBV11-2 and TRBJ2-3; D not certain. Trimming stripped 8 bases from V and 2 bases from J, with 17 bases between. Germline V gene lookup returns CDR1 SGHAT and CDR2 FQNNGV. This CDR3 has 15 amino acids. The CDR3 DNA follows: TGTGCCAGCTCCAGCATGGGGTCACACACAGATACGCAGTATTTT. Residues: CASSSMGSHTDTQYF.

This clonotype has a handful of counts. The chain is built from TRBV7-2 and TRBJ2-7; D gene ambiguous. The CDR3 is made up of 14 amino acids. Germline values: CDR1 SGHTA, CDR2 FQGNSA. V lost 6 bases and J lost 7, with 19 bases in between. In DNA, the CDR3 is TGTGCCAGCAGTAACTCGGGTTGGGTGGGAGAGCAGTACTTC. Translated: CASSNSGWVGEQYF. The full variable domain, its missing parts supplied by reference TRBV7-2 and TRBJ2-7, is GAGVSQSPSNKVTEKGKDVELRCDPISGHTALYWYRQSLGQGLEFLIYFQGNSAPDKSGLPSDRFSAERTGGSVSTLTIQRTQQEDSAVYLCASSNSGWVGEQYFGPGTRLTVT.

The V gene is TRBV10-3, the J gene TRBJ2-7; D remains unclear. From germline, CDR1 is ENHRY and CDR2 SYGVKD. V gave up 6 bases and J gave up 3 bases, with 9 bases separating them. The length of the CDR3 is 12 residues. The CDR3 bases are TGTGCCATCAGCCCGGGTGACTACGAGCAGTACTTC. Residues: CAISPGDYEQYF.

The chain is built from TRBV7-3 and TRBJ2-1, with D perhaps assigned TRBD1 or TRBD2 (5 bases each). CDR3 length: 15 residues. Germline V gene sequence: CDR1 SGHTA, CDR2 FQGTGA. V was shortened by 0 bases and J by 6 bases, with 12 bases between the two germline ends. This CDR3 is CASSLTRRDRNEQFF. The CDR3 DNA reads TGTGCCAGCAGCTTAACGCGTAGGGACCGCAATGAGCAGTTCTTC. Full variable domain (outside the CDR3, taken from reference TRBV7-3 and TRBJ2-1): GAGVSQTPSNKVTEKGKYVELRCDPISGHTALYWYRQSLGQGPEFLIYFQGTGAADDSGLPNDRFFAVRPEGSVSTLKIQRTERGDSAVYLCASSLTRRDRNEQFFGPGTRLTVL.

At least ten counts were recorded for this clonotype. The chain links TRBV29-1 to TRBJ2-4; D uncertain. Deletions cut 0 bases from V and 6 bases from J, with 6 bases between. In germline, CDR1 is SQVTM, CDR2 ANQGSEA. The CDR3 runs 12 residues. CDR3 sequence (DNA): TGCAGCGTTGAAGACCAGAGAAACATTCAGTACTTC. This translates into CSVEDQRNIQYF.

The rearrangement joins TRBV20-1 to TRBJ1-2, with D unresolved. This CDR3 is built from 8 residues. Per the germline V gene, CDR1 is DFQATT and CDR2 is SNEGSKA (reference sequence). The CDR3 spells CRGSGYTF. CDR3 bases: TGCAGGGGGAGCGGCTACACCTTC.

The chain joins TRBV14 to TRBJ2-7; no reliable D call. Per germline, CDR1 SGHDN and CDR2 FVKESK. The CDR3 consists of 13 residues. Trimming shortened V by 4 bases and J by 3 bases, and 10 bases separated the two germline ends. CDR3 DNA: TGTGCCAGCAGCCTTTCCATTTACTACGAGCAGTACTTC. Encoded protein: CASSLSIYYEQYF. Using reference TRBV14 and TRBJ2-7 for the parts outside the CDR3, the full variable domain is EAGVTQFPSHSVIEKGQTVTLRCDPISGHDNLYWYRRVMGKEIKFLLHFVKESKQDESGMPNNRFLAERTGGTYSTLKVQPAELEDSGVYFCASSLSIYYEQYFGPGTRLTVT.

The chain has TRBV7-9 and TRBJ2-7, with 7 bases matching TRBD2. V lost 1 base to trimming and J lost 5 bases; unmatched junction nucleotides: 8. CDR1 and CDR2 from the germline V gene are SEHNR and FQNEAQ (reference sequence). The CDR3 contains 15 residues. CDR3 coding DNA: TGTGCCAGCAGCTTAGGGGGCGGACTAGTTGACGAGCAGTACTTC. It translates to CASSLGGGLVDEQYF. The full variable domain, completed using reference TRBV7-9 and TRBJ2-7, is DTGVSQNPRHKITKRGQNVTFRCDPISEHNRLYWYRQTLGQGPEFLTYFQNEAQLEKSRLLSDRFSAERPKGSFSTLEIQRTEQGDSAMYLCASSLGGGLVDEQYFGPGTRLTVT.

V is TRBV5-1 and J is TRBJ1-3, with no clear D. The germline V gene has CDR1 SGHRS and CDR2 YFSETQ. With 3 bases removed from V and 8 bases from J, the gap between germline ends came to 18 bases. This CDR3 has 15 residues. CDR3 amino acids: CASSSRASKADTIYF. The DNA of the CDR3 is TGCGCCAGCAGCTCCCGGGCCTCTAAGGCGGACACCATATATTTT.

The gene calls are TRBV7-2 and TRBJ1-5, with a tentative D call TRBD1 (6 bases). This CDR3 is 15 amino acids long. Germline V lookup: CDR1 SGHTA, CDR2 FQGNSA. The V end lost 1 base, the J end lost 5 bases, and 12 bases lay between the germline ends. Written as DNA, the CDR3 is TGTGCCAGCAGCTTAGATGGGGGGCGGTATCAGCCCCAGCATTTT. Translation gives CASSLDGGRYQPQHF.